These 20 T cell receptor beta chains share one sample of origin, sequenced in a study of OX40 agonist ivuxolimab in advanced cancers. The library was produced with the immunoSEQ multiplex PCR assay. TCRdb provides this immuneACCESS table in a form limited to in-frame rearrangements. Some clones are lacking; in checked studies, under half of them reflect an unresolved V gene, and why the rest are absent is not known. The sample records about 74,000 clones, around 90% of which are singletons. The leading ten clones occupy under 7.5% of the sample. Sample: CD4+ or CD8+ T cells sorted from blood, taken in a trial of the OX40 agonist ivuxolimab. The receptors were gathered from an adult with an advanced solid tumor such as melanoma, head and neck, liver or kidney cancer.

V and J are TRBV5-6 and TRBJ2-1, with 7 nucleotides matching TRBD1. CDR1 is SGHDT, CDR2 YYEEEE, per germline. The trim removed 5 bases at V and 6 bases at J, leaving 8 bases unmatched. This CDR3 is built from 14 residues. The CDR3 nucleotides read TGTGCCAGCAGTCCAGGGACAGAGAGCAATGAGCAGTTCTTC. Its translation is CASSPGTESNEQFF.

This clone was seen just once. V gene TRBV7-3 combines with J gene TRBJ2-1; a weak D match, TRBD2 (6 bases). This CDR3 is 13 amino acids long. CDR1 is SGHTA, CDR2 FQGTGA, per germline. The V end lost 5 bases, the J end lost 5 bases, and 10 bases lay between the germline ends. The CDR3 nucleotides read TGTGCCAGCAGCCGGGGACTTAACAATGAGCAGTTCTTC. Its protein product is CASSRGLNNEQFF.

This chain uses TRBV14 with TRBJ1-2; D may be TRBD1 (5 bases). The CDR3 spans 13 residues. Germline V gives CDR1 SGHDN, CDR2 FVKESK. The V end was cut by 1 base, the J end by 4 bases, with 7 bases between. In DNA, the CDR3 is TGTGCCAGCAGCCAAGGACAGCTCTATGGCTACACCTTC. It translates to CASSQGQLYGYTF. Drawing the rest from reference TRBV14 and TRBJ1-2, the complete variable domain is EAGVTQFPSHSVIEKGQTVTLRCDPISGHDNLYWYRRVMGKEIKFLLHFVKESKQDESGMPNNRFLAERTGGTYSTLKVQPAELEDSGVYFCASSQGQLYGYTFGSGTRLTVV.

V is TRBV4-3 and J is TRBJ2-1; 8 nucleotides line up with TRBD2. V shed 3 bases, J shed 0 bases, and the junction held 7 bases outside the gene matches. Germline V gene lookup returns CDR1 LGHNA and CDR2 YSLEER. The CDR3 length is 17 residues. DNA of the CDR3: TGCGCCAGCAGCCACGGAATTACTAGCGGCTCCTACAATGAGCAGTTCTTC. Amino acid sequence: CASSHGITSGSYNEQFF.

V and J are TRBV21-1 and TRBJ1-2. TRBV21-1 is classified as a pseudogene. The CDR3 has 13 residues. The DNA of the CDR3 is TGTGCCAGCAGCTCGAGGGTTAACTATGGCTACACCTTC. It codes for CASSSRVNYGYTF.

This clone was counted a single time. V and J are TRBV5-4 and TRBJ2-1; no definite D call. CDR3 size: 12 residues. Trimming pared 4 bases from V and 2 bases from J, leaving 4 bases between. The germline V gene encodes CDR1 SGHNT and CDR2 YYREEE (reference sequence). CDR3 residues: CASSPTYNEQFF. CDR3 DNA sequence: TGTGCCAGCAGCCCTACCTACAATGAGCAGTTCTTC.

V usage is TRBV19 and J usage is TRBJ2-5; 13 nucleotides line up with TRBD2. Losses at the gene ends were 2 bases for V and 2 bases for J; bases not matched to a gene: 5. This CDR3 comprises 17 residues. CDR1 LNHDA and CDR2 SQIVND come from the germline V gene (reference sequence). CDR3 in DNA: TGTGCCAGTAGTATATGGGGGACTAGCGGGAAGCAAGAGACCCAGTACTTC. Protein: CASSIWGTSGKQETQYF.

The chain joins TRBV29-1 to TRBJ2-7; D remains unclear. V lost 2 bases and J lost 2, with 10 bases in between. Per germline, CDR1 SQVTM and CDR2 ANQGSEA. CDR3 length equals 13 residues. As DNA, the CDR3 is TGCAGCGTTGAAAGTGGTAGTCCCTACGAGCAGTACTTC. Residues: CSVESGSPYEQYF.

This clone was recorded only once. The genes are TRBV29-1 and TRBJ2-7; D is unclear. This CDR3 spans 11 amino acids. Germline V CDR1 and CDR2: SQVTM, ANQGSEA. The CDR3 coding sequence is TGCAGTATGAGGAGCTCCTACGAGCAGTACTTC. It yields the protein CSMRSSYEQYF.

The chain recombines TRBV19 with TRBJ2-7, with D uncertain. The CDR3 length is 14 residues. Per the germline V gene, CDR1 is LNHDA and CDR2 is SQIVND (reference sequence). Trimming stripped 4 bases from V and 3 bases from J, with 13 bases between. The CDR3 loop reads CASSNPGSDYEQYF. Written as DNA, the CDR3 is TGTGCCAGTAGTAATCCGGGCAGCGACTACGAGCAGTACTTC. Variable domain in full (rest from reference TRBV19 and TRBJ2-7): DGGITQSPKYLFRKEGQNVTLSCEQNLNHDAMYWYRQDPGQGLRLIYYSQIVNDFQKGDIAEGYSVSREKKESFPLTVTSAQKNPTAFYLCASSNPGSDYEQYFGPGTRLTVT.

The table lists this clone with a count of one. The CDR3 region is CASSPRGPAYF. The CDR3 coding sequence is TGTGCCAGCAGCCCGCGGGGCCCAGCGTACTTC. The J gene is TRBJ2-5, the V gene TRBV7-9; perhaps TRBD2 as D (6 bases). This CDR3 contains 11 residues. Trimming cost V 5 bases and J 13 bases, with 14 bases left between them. CDR1 is SEHNR and CDR2 is FQNEAQ in the germline V gene (reference sequence).

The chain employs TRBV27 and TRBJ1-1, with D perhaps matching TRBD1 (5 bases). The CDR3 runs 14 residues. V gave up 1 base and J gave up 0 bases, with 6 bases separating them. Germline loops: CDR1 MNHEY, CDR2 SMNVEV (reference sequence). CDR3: CASSLWGVNTEAFF. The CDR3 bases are TGTGCCAGCAGTTTATGGGGGGTGAACACTGAAGCTTTCTTT.

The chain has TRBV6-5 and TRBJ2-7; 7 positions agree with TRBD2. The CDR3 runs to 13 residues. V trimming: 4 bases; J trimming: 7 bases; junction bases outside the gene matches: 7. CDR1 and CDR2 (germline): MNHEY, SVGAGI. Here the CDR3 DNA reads TGTGCCAGCAGTTTAGGGACTACCGGGGAGCAGTACTTC. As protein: CASSLGTTGEQYF.

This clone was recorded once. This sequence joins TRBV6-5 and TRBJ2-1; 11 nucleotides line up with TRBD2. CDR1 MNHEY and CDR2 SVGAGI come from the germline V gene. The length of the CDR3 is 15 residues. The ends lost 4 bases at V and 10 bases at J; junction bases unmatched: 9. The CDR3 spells CASSSPGLAVDEQFF. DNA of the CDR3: TGTGCCAGCAGTTCTCCGGGACTAGCGGTGGACGAGCAGTTCTTC.

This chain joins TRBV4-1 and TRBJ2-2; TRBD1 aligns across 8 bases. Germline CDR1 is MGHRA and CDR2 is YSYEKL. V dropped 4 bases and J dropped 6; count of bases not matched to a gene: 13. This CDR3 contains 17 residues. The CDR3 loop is CASSLVLGQGGAGELFF. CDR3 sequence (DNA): TGCGCCAGCAGCCTGGTTCTAGGACAGGGTGGTGCCGGGGAGCTGTTTTTT.

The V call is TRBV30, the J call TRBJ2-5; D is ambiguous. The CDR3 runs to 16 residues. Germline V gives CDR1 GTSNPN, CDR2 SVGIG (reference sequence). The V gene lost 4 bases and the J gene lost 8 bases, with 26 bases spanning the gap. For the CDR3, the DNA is TGTGCCTGGAACCCCTCCCGGACGGTGACCGAGCGAACCCAGTACTTC. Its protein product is CAWNPSRTVTERTQYF.

CDR3 sequence reads: CASSQENAGGSETQYF. CDR3 bases: TGCGCCAGCAGCCAAGAAAACGCGGGGGGCTCTGAGACCCAGTACTTC. The V gene is TRBV4-1, the J gene TRBJ2-5; the match to TRBD2 covers 8 bases. Unmatched junction bases numbered 8, after V lost 0 bases and J lost 5 bases. Looked up from germline, CDR1 is MGHRA and CDR2 is YSYEKL. This CDR3 is 16 amino acids long.

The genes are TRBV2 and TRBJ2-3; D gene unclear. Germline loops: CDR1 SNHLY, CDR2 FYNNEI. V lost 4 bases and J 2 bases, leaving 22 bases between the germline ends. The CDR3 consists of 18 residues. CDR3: CASSVRTDLLTDTDTQYF. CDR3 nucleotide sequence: TGTGCCAGCAGTGTAAGAACGGATTTATTGACGGACACAGATACGCAGTATTTT.

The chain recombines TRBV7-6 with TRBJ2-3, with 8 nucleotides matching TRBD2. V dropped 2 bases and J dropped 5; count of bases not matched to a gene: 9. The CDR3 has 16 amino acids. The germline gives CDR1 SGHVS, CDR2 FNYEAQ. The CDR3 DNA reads TGTGCCAGCAGCTTATTAACGGGAGGGCGGAAAGATACGCAGTATTTT. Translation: CASSLLTGGRKDTQYF.

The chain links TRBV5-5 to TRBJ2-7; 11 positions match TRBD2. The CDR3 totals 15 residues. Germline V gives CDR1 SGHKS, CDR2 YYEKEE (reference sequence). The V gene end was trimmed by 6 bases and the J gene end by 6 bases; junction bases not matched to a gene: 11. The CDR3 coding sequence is TGTGCCAGCATCTCTTTGACTAGCGGGAACTTCGAGCAGTACTTC. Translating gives CASISLTSGNFEQYF.